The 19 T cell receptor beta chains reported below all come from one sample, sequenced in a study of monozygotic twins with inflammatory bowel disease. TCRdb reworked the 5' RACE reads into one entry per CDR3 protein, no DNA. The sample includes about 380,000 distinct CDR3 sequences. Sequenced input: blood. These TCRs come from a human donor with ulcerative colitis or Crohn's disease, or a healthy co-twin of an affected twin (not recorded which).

This CDR3 is CASTPGRAYEQYF. The J gene is TRBJ2-7, the V gene TRBV7-9; the TCRdb D gene call, TRBD1, has no DNA to confirm it. The CDR3 totals 13 residues. Germline loops: CDR1 SEHNR, CDR2 FQNEAQ (reference sequence).

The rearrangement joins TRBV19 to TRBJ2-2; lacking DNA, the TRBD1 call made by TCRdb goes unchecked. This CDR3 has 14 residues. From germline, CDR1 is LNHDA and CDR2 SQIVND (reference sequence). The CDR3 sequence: CASSSRVHTGELFF.

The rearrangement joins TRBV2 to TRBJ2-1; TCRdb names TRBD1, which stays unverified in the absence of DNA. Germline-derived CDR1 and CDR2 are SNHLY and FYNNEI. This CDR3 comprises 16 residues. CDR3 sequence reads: CASSEERTGESNEQFF.

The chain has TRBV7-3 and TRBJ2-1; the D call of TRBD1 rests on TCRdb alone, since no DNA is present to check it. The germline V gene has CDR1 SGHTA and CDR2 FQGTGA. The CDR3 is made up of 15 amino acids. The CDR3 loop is CASSLTGQAGNEQFF.

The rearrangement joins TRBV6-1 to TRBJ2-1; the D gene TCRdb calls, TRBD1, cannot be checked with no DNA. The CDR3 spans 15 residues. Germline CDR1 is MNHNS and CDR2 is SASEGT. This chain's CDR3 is CASNPRGRGGSQQFF.

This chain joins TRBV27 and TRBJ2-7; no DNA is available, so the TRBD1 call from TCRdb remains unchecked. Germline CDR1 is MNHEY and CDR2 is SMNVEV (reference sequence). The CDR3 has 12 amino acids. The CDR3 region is CASKGQSYEQYF.

CDR3 protein: CASSQHPGNTGELFF. V usage is TRBV4-1 and J usage is TRBJ2-2. This CDR3 contains 15 residues. Germline V gene lookup returns CDR1 MGHRA and CDR2 YSYEKL.

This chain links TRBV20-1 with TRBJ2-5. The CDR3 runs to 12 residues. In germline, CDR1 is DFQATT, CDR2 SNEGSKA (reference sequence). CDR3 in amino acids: CSARFIKETQYF.

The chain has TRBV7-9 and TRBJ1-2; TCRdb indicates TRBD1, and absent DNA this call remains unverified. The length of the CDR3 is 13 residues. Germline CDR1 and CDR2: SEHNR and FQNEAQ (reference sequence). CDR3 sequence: CASSHGDSKGYTF. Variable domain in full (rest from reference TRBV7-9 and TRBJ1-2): DTGVSQNPRHKITKRGQNVTFRCDPISEHNRLYWYRQTLGQGPEFLTYFQNEAQLEKSRLLSDRFSAERPKGSFSTLEIQRTEQGDSAMYLCASSHGDSKGYTFGSGTRLTVV.

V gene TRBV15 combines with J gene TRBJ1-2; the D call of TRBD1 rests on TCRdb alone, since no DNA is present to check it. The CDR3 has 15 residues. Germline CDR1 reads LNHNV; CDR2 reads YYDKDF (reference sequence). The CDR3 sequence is CATSSSRDGNYGYTF.

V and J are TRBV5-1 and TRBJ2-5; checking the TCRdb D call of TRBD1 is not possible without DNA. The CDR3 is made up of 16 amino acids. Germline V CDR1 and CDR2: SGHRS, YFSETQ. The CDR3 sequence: CASSEHKQGGQETQYF.

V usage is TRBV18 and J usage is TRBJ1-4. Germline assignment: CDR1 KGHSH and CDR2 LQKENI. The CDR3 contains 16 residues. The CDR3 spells CASSPIRVATNEKLFF.

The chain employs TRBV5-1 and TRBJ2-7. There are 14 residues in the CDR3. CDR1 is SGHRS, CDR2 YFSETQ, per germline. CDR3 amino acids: CASSLPRDSYEQYF.

The CDR3 loop is CASSPGGTASNQPQHF. The chain combines TRBV3-1 with TRBJ1-5; TCRdb's assignment of TRBD1 cannot be checked, as there is no DNA. This CDR3 is 16 amino acids long. From germline, CDR1 is LGHDT and CDR2 YNNKEL (reference sequence).

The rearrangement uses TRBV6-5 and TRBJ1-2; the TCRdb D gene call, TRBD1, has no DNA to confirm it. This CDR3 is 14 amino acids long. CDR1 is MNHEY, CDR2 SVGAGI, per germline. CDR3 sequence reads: CASSYSNTGRGYTF.

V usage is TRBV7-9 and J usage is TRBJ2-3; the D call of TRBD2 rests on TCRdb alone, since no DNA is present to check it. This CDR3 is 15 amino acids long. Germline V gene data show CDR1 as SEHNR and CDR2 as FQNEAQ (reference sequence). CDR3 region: CASSMGGRGRDTQYF.

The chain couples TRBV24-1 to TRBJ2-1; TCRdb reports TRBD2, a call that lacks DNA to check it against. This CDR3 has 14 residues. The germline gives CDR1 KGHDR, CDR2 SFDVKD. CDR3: CATSEVGSRGEQFF.

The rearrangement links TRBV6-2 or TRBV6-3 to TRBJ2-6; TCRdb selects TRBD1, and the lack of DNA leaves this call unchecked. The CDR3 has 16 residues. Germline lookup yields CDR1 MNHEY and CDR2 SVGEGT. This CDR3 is CASSYYTGYGANVLTF.

The CDR3 loop reads CASSYHQEPRNEKLFF. This chain links TRBV6-5 with TRBJ1-4; TCRdb picks TRBD1, but there is no DNA to check that call. This CDR3 is 16 amino acids long. CDR1 and CDR2 (germline): MNHEY, SVGAGI.